The T cell receptor (beta chain) under discussion was sequenced for a study of regulatory dendritic cells for organ transplantation. V dropped 1 base and J dropped 4 bases, with 16 bases sitting between them. The CDR3 loop spans 17 amino acids. Germline CDR1 and CDR2: MNHNS and SASEGT. The repertoire was sequenced with immunoSEQ multiplex PCR; TCRdb's copy has only in-frame clones and lacks some. The sample includes about 29,000 clones, around 79% of them seen just once. This clonotype was sampled from a human donor in good health. V is TRBV6-1 and J is TRBJ1-4; weak D call: TRBD1 (5 bases). Input material: memory CD4+ T cells from blood. Subset specified: CD45RO+ memory T cells. The CDR3 nucleotides are TGTGCCAGCAGTGAAGGAGGAGGGGCGGCCTTTAATGAAAAACTGTTTTTT. Amino acids: CASSEGGGAAFNEKLFF.